These T cell receptor beta chains were read from a single sample in a study of molecular identifiers for immune sequencing clone quantification. TCRdb fed the PCR reads into MiXCR, producing one record per CDR3 protein. The data show more than 450,000 distinct CDR3 sequences, 20% to 25% seen once. The source material was naive CD8+ T cells from blood, with Jurkat cell RNA spiked in. These TCRs come from a human donor in good health. Some libraries in this study had Jurkat cell RNA spiked in. Each CDR3 is given with its conserved first and last residue. A D gene is named only where the DNA matches it firmly. Some rows have no size entry. The others give once, few or many, or a class for an expanded clone.

abundance	v_gene	d_gene	j_gene	CDR3aa	CDR3nt
many	TRBV4-1	TRBD2	TRBJ2-5	CASSQGLTSGVSEGKTQYF	TGCGCCAGCAGCCAAGGTTTGACTAGCGGGGTATCCGAAGGAAAGACCCAGTACTTC
few	TRBV27	-	TRBJ2-2	CASRWATGTGELFF	TGTGCCAGCAGATGGGCTACTGGGACCGGGGAGCTGTTTTTT
-	TRBV27	TRBD2	TRBJ2-2	CASSFTGGTGTGELFF	TGTGCCAGCAGTTTTACGGGAGGGACGGGCACCGGGGAGCTGTTTTTT
-	TRBV7-8	TRBD2	TRBJ2-5	CASSKREGQETQYF	TGTGCCAGCAGCAAGCGGGAGGGACAAGAGACCCAGTACTTC
-	TRBV4-1	-	TRBJ2-7	CASSQGGLGAYEQYF	TGCGCCAGCAGCCAAGGGGGTTTGGGGGCCTACGAGCAGTACTTC
many	TRBV20-1	-	TRBJ2-7	CSARELRGALYVQYF	TGCAGTGCTAGAGAGCTCCGGGGGGCCCTGTACGTGCAGTACTTC
-	TRBV6-2/TRBV6-3	TRBD1	TRBJ1-2	CASRENGQGFYGYTF	TGTGCCAGCAGGGAGAACGGACAGGGCTTCTATGGCTACACCTTC
many	TRBV4-1	-	TRBJ1-5	CASSQDLAGPGFKTQHF	TGCGCCAGCAGCCAAGATCTTGCAGGGCCCGGCTTCAAGACCCAGCATTTT
many	TRBV27	-	TRBJ1-3	CASSLLGPSSGNTIYF	TGTGCCAGCAGTCTCTTGGGACCGTCCTCTGGAAACACCATATATTTT
-	TRBV20-1	-	TRBJ2-1	CSARDYTYNEQFF	TGCAGTGCTAGGGACTACACGTACAATGAGCAGTTCTTC
few	TRBV5-1	-	TRBJ1-1	CASSSFSDNTEAFF	TGCGCCAGCAGCTCCTTTAGCGATAACACTGAAGCTTTCTTT
-	TRBV27	TRBD2	TRBJ2-7	CASSLRGGSSYEQYF	TGTGCCAGCAGTTTACGGGGGGGGAGCTCCTACGAGCAGTACTTC
many	TRBV29-1	TRBD2	TRBJ2-2	CSVMMRLADGELFF	TGCAGCGTAATGATGAGACTAGCAGACGGGGAGCTGTTTTTT
-	TRBV3-1	-	TRBJ2-3	CASSQALGTQYF	TGTGCCAGCAGCCAAGCGTTGGGTACGCAGTATTTT
-	TRBV25-1	TRBD2	TRBJ2-7	CASSARPRTSGYEQYF	TGTGCCAGCAGTGCCCGCCCCCGGACTAGCGGGTACGAGCAGTACTTC
many	TRBV10-3	-	TRBJ2-3	CATLAESADTQYF	TGTGCCACCTTAGCGGAATCCGCAGATACGCAGTATTTT
many	TRBV20-1	TRBD1	TRBJ2-5	CSARWDRRETQYF	TGCAGTGCTAGGTGGGACAGGCGAGAGACCCAGTACTTC
few	TRBV5-1	TRBD2	TRBJ2-6	CASSLFQLASLSGANVLTF	TGCGCCAGCAGCTTATTTCAACTAGCGAGCCTCTCTGGGGCCAACGTCCTGACTTTC
few	TRBV4-1	-	TRBJ2-7	CASSQAPGYPYEQYF	TGCGCCAGCAGCCAGGCTCCGGGATACCCCTACGAGCAGTACTTC
few	TRBV4-2	-	TRBJ2-2	CASSQEPGITGELFF	TGTGCCAGCAGCCAAGAACCAGGAATAACCGGGGAGCTGTTTTTT
few	TRBV28	TRBD1	TRBJ1-2	CASSLIFPEPGQGSGGYTF	TGTGCCAGCAGTTTAATTTTCCCGGAACCGGGACAGGGTTCTGGGGGCTACACCTTC
-	TRBV19	TRBD1	TRBJ2-7	CASSVTGGLEQYF	TGTGCCAGTAGTGTAACAGGGGGTCTCGAGCAGTACTTC